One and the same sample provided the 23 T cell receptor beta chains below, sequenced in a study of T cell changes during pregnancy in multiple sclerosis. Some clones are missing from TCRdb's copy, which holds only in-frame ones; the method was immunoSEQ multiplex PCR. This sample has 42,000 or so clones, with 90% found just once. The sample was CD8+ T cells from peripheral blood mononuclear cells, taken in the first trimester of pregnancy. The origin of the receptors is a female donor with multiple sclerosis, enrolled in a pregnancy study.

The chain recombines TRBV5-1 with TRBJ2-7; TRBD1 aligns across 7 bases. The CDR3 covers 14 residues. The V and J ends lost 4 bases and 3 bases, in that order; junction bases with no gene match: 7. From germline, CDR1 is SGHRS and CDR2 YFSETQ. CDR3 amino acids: CASSLRQGSYEQYF. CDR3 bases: TGCGCCAGCAGCCTACGACAGGGTAGCTACGAGCAGTACTTC.

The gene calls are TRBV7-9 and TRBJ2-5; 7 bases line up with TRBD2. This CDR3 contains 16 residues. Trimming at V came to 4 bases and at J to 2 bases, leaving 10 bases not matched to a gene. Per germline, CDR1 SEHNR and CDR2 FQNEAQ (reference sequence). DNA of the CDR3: TGTGCCAGCAGCTCGCTAGCGGAGTGGCGTCAAGAGACCCAGTACTTC. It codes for CASSSLAEWRQETQYF. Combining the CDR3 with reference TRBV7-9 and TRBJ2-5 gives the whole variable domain DTGVSQNPRHKITKRGQNVTFRCDPISEHNRLYWYRQTLGQGPEFLTYFQNEAQLEKSRLLSDRFSAERPKGSFSTLEIQRTEQGDSAMYLCASSSLAEWRQETQYFGPGTRLLVL.

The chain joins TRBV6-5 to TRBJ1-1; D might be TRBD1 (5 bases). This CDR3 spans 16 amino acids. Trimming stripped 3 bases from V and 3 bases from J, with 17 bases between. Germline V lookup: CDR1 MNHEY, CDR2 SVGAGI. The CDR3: CASSYGKVVGDTEAFF. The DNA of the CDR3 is TGTGCCAGCAGTTATGGGAAAGTGGTAGGGGACACTGAAGCTTTCTTT.

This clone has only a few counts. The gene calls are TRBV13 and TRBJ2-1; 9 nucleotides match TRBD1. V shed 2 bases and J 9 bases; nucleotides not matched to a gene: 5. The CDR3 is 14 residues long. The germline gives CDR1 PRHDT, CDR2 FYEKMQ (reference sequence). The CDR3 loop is CASSLPDRGREQFF. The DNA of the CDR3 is TGTGCCAGCAGCTTACCGGACAGGGGTCGTGAGCAGTTCTTC.

In DNA, the CDR3 is TGTGCCAGTAGTGCAGACAGGTTAGAATACAATGAGCAGTTCTTC. Protein: CASSADRLEYNEQFF. This chain joins TRBV19 and TRBJ2-1; tentative D call: TRBD1 (6 bases). Germline assignment: CDR1 LNHDA and CDR2 SQIVND (reference sequence). The CDR3 spans 15 residues. Trimming left V 5 bases short and J 4 bases short, with 15 bases between.

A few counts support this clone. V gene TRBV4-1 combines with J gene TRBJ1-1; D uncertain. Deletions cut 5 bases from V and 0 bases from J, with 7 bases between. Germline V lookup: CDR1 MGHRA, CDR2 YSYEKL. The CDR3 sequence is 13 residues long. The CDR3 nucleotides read TGCGCCAGCAGCGAAGCAATGAACACTGAAGCTTTCTTT. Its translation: CASSEAMNTEAFF.

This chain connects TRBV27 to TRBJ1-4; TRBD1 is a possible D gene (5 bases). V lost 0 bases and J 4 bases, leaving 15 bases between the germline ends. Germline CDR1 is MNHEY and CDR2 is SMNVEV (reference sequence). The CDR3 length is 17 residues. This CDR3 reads CASSLSWGSNYNEKLFF. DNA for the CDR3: TGTGCCAGCAGTTTATCGTGGGGCTCAAACTATAATGAAAAACTGTTTTTT.

The CDR3 region is CASRAGALTYNEQFF. For the CDR3, the DNA is TGTGCCAGCAGGGCAGGTGCTCTAACCTACAATGAGCAGTTCTTC. The gene calls are TRBV27 and TRBJ2-1; D unresolved. Trimming left V 6 bases short and J 2 bases short, with 14 bases between. This CDR3 region has 15 residues. CDR1 is MNHEY and CDR2 is SMNVEV in the germline V gene (reference sequence).

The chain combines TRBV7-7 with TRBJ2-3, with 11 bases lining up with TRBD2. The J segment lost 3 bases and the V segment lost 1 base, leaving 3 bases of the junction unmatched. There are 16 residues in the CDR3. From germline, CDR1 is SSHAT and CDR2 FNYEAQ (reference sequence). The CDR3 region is CASSLGLAGGTDTQYF. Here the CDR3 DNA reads TGTGCCAGCAGCTTAGGGCTAGCGGGGGGTACAGATACGCAGTATTTT. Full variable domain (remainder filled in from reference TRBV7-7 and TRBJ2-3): GAGVSQSPRYKVTKRGQDVTLRCDPISSHATLYWYQQALGQGPEFLTYFNYEAQPDKSGLPSDRFSAERPEGSISTLTIQRTEQRDSAMYRCASSLGLAGGTDTQYFGPGTRLTVL.

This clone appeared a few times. The CDR3, as DNA: TGTGCCAGCAAAGAGGCGGATCGGGACACCGGGGAGCTGTTTTTT. It encodes CASKEADRDTGELFF. This chain connects TRBV6-6 to TRBJ2-2; D uncertain. Germline V CDR1 and CDR2: MNHNY, SVGAGI (reference sequence). This CDR3 comprises 15 residues. The V gene lost 7 bases and the J gene lost 3 bases, with 15 bases spanning the gap.

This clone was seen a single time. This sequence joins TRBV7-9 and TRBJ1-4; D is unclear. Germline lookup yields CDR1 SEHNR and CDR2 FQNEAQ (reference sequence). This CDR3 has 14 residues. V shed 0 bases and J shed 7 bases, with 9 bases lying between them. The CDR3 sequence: CASSLALRGEKLFF. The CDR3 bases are TGTGCCAGCAGCTTAGCTCTACGGGGTGAAAAACTGTTTTTT.

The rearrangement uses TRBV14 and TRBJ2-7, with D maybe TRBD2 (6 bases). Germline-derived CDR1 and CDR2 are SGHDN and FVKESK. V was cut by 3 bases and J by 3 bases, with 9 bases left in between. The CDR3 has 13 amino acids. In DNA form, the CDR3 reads TGTGCCAGCAGCCAGGAGGGAGACTACGAGCAGTACTTC. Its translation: CASSQEGDYEQYF.

CDR3 DNA: TGCGCCAGCAGCTTGTATGGGGGGACGTTTTCCTACGAGCAGTACTTC. Translated: CASSLYGGTFSYEQYF. The chain recombines TRBV5-1 with TRBJ2-7; perhaps TRBD2 as D (6 bases). The germline gives CDR1 SGHRS, CDR2 YFSETQ. Trimming took off 1 base at V and 1 base at J, with 15 bases between the two ends. The CDR3 has 16 amino acids.

Here the CDR3 DNA reads TGCGCCAGCAGCCAAGAAATGCCACTACTGTCTGGGGCCAACGTCCTGACTTTC. Translation gives CASSQEMPLLSGANVLTF. The V call is TRBV4-3, the J call TRBJ2-6; D is undetermined. The CDR3 extends over 18 amino acids. Germline V CDR1 and CDR2: LGHNA, YSLEER. Trimming took 0 bases from V and 1 from J, leaving 13 bases between them.

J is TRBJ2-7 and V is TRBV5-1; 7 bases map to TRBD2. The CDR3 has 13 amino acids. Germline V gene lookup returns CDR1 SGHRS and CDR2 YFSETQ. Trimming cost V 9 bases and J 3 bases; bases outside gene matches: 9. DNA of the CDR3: TGCGCCACCAGGACTAGTCCGGGCTACGAGCAGTACTTC. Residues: CATRTSPGYEQYF.

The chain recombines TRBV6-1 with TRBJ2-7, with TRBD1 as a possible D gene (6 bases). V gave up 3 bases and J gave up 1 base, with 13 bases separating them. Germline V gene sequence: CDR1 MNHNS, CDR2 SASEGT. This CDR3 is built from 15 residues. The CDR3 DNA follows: TGTGCCAGCAGTGATGAACAGGGTCTTTCCTACGAGCAGTACTTC. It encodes CASSDEQGLSYEQYF.

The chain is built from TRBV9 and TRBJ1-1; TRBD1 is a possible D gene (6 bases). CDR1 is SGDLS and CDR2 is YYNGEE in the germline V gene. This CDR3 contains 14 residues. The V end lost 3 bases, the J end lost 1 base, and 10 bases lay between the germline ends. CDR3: CASSAGHPNTEAFF. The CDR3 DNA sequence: TGTGCCAGCAGCGCGGGACACCCGAACACTGAAGCTTTCTTT.

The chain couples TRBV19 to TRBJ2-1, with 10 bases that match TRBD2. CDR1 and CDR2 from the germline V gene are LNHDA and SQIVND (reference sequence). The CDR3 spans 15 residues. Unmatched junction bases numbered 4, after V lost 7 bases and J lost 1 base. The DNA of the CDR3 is TGTGCCAGTATGCCACTAGCGGGATCCTACAATGAGCAGTTCTTC. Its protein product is CASMPLAGSYNEQFF.

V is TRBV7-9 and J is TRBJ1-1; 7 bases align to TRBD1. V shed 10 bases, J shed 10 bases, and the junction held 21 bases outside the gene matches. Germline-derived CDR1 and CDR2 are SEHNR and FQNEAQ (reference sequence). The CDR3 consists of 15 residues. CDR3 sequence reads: CATNLLLTGDGGAFF. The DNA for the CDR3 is TGTGCCACCAATTTACTCCTTACAGGGGATGGAGGAGCTTTCTTT. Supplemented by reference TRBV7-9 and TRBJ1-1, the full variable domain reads DTGVSQNPRHKITKRGQNVTFRCDPISEHNRLYWYRQTLGQGPEFLTYFQNEAQLEKSRLLSDRFSAERPKGSFSTLEIQRTEQGDSAMYLCATNLLLTGDGGAFFGQGTRLTVV.

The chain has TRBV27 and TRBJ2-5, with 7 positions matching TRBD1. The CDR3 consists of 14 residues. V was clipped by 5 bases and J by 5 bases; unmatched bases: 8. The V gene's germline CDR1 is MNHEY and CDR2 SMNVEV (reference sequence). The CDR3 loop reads CASSPIDREETQYF. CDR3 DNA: TGTGCCAGCAGTCCCATCGACAGGGAGGAGACCCAGTACTTC.

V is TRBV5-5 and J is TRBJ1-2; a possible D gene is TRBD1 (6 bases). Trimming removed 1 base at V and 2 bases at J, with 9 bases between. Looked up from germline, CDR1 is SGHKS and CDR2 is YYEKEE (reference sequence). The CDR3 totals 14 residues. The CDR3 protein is CASSLTGKNYGYTF. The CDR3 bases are TGTGCCAGCAGCTTGACAGGGAAGAACTATGGCTACACCTTC. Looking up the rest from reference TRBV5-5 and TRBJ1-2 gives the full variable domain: DAGVTQSPTHLIKTRGQQVTLRCSPISGHKSVSWYQQVLGQGPQFIFQYYEKEERGRGNFPDRFSARQFPNYSSELNVNALLLGDSALYLCASSLTGKNYGYTFGSGTRLTVV.

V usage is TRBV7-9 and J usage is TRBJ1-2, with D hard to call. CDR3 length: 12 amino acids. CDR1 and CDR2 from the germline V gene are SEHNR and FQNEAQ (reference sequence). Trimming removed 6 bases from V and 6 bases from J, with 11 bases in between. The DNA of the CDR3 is TGTGCCAGCAGTGCGGGGATCCATGGCTACACCTTC. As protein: CASSAGIHGYTF. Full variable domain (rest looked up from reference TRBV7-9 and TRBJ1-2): DTGVSQNPRHKITKRGQNVTFRCDPISEHNRLYWYRQTLGQGPEFLTYFQNEAQLEKSRLLSDRFSAERPKGSFSTLEIQRTEQGDSAMYLCASSAGIHGYTFGSGTRLTVV.

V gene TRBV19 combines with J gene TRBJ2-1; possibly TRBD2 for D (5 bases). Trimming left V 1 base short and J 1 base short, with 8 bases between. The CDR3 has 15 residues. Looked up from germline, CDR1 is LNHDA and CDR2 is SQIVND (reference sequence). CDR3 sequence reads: CASSIGIASYNEQFF. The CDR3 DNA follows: TGTGCCAGTAGTATAGGAATAGCGTCCTACAATGAGCAGTTCTTC.